The rows below give T cell receptor beta chains drawn from one sample of a study of blood T cells in healthy people across ages. TCRdb analysed the 5' RACE reads with MiXCR anew, one entry per CDR3 protein. The data contain approximately 810,000 distinct CDR3 sequences, 25% to 30% of them seen just once; the ten biggest clones take up 15% to 20%. Specimen: blood. The source of these receptors is an elderly woman in good health. The CDR3 runs from the conserved cysteine through the conserved F or W. Each record gives: V gene, CDR3 protein.

>TRBV5-4
CASIAGGGPLDEQFF
>TRBV5-6
CASSFEASGANVLTF
>TRBV12-3/TRBV12-4
CASSLRGSPLHF
>TRBV19
CASSKQGAWTGELFF
>TRBV20-1
CSARRQYTEAFF
>TRBV27
CASSRYGVNTEAFF
>TRBV20-1
CSARPGSRTGGYTF
>TRBV6-2/TRBV6-3
CASSYREAGLGYTF
>TRBV4-2
CVGSPLGASGGLRDIQYF
>TRBV5-1
CASSLAGFSGANVLTF
>TRBV18
CASLLETSAPEAFF
>TRBV20-1
CSAPRTGSYNEQFF
>TRBV12-3/TRBV12-4
CASSFRRTASADTQYF
>TRBV5-5
CASSLGQGAHEQYF
>TRBV7-2
CAGSLGSPPGETQYF
>TRBV14
CASSFTGRRYTEAFF